These T cell receptor beta chains were read from a single sample in a study of T cells in Graves' hyperthyroidism and ophthalmopathy. Each CDR3 protein is one row after TCRdb ran MiXCR on the multiplex PCR reads. The table records hundreds of thousands of distinct CDR3 sequences, around 20% of them present only once. The sequenced sample was blood. These TCRs come from a man aged 25 to 40 with Graves' ophthalmopathy. CDR3s include the opening cysteine and the closing phenylalanine or tryptophan. Each record gives: D gene, J gene, clone size, V gene, CDR3 protein, CDR3 DNA. The D gene is left open where the match is weak. Expanded clones are given a class, and other clones once, few, many or no size at all.

. TRBJ1-6 few TRBV2 CASSEGGTNSPLHF TGTGCCAGCAGTGAGGGAGGTACCAATTCACCCCTCCACTTT
. TRBJ1-5 . TRBV6-1 CASSPTGMAGQPQHF TGTGCCAGCAGCCCTACAGGGATGGCAGGTCAGCCCCAGCATTTT
TRBD2 TRBJ2-1 once TRBV6-1 CASSASGITYNEQFF TGTGCCAGCAGTGCTAGCGGGATAACCTACAATGAGCAGTTCTTC
. TRBJ2-1 few TRBV2 CASSLRSGPYNEQFF TGTGCCAGCAGCCTGAGGAGCGGGCCCTACAATGAGCAGTTCTTC
. TRBJ1-1 . TRBV18 CASSPQKTENTEAFF TGTGCCAGCTCACCCCAGAAGACAGAGAACACTGAAGCTTTCTTT
. TRBJ1-5 . TRBV30 CFWSAGSNQPQHF TGTTTCTGGAGTGCAGGAAGCAATCAGCCCCAGCATTTT
. TRBJ2-1 few TRBV10-1 CASSESRHYGSYNEQFF TGCGCCAGCAGTGAGTCTAGACACTATGGCTCCTACAATGAGCAGTTCTTC
. TRBJ1-1 many TRBV5-1 CASRSNTEAFF TGTGCCAGCAGGTCGAACACTGAAGCTTTCTTT
TRBD1 TRBJ2-2 few TRBV19 CASSIGLGGVGTGELFF TGTGCCAGTAGTATAGGGTTAGGGGGCGTTGGAACCGGGGAGCTGTTTTTT
TRBD1 TRBJ1-2 few TRBV4-2 CASNIGTEKKSYGYTF TGTGCCAGCAATATCGGGACAGAGAAAAAATCCTATGGCTACACCTTC
. TRBJ2-2 . TRBV6-1 CASSGQDGELFF TGTGCCAGCAGTGGCCAGGACGGGGAGCTGTTTTTT
. TRBJ1-1 . TRBV14 CASSQDLQNEAFF TGTGCCAGCAGCCAAGATCTCCAGAATGAAGCTTTCTTT
. TRBJ2-1 . TRBV30 CAWSAYSDNEQFF TGTGCCTGGAGTGCCTACAGCGACAATGAGCAGTTCTTC
. TRBJ2-3 . TRBV15 CATSSGSTDTQYF TGTGCCACCAGCAGTGGTAGCACAGATACGCAGTATTTT
TRBD2 TRBJ2-1 few TRBV20-1 CSATGTSLGEQFF TGCAGTGCTACCGGGACTAGTTTAGGTGAGCAGTTCTTC
TRBD1 TRBJ1-2 . TRBV2 CASSSPGTGGGYTF TGTGCCAGCAGCAGTCCCGGGACAGGGGGAGGCTACACCTTC
TRBD2 TRBJ2-1 few TRBV6-2/TRBV6-3 CASSQNLAGGSNEQFF TGTGCCAGCAGTCAGAACCTAGCGGGAGGTTCCAATGAGCAGTTCTTC
. TRBJ2-1 many TRBV5-5 CASSLRAAPQADEQFF TGTGCCAGCAGCTTGCGAGCGGCCCCTCAGGCGGATGAGCAGTTCTTC
TRBD1 TRBJ2-7 . TRBV30 CAWSPGQLIVSSYEQYF TGTGCCTGGAGCCCGGGACAGCTCATAGTAAGCTCCTACGAGCAGTACTTC
. TRBJ1-2 . TRBV4-2 CASSQVRGEAGGYTF TGTGCCAGCAGCCAAGTGAGGGGGGAGGCGGGGGGCTACACCTTC
. TRBJ1-2 few TRBV6-1 CASSYSSYGYTF TGTGCCAGCAGTTATAGTTCCTATGGCTACACCTTC
. TRBJ2-7 . TRBV27 CASSLYGAPSTYEQYF TGTGCCAGCAGTTTATACGGGGCCCCTTCAACCTACGAGCAGTACTTC
TRBD2 TRBJ2-5 few TRBV6-1 CASSRGLVRVGQETQYF TGTGCCAGCAGTAGGGGACTAGTCCGAGTGGGCCAAGAGACCCAGTACTTC
. TRBJ2-7 few TRBV20-1 CSARSSGLSYEQYF TGCAGTGCTAGATCGAGCGGGCTATCCTACGAGCAGTACTTC
. TRBJ2-2 . TRBV7-2 CASRGLSGLNTGELFF TGTGCCAGCAGAGGACTGTCGGGTCTGAACACCGGGGAGCTGTTTTTT
TRBD1 TRBJ2-3 few TRBV5-4 CASSQDRSGTQYF TGTGCCAGCAGCCAGGACAGGTCGGGCACGCAGTATTTT
TRBD1 TRBJ1-1 many TRBV2 CASSEQGTEAFF TGTGCCAGCAGCGAACAGGGGACTGAAGCTTTCTTT
. TRBJ2-5 many TRBV7-3 CASSLDGSARGETQYF TGTGCCAGCAGCTTAGACGGGTCCGCCCGTGGAGAGACCCAGTACTTC
TRBD1 TRBJ2-1 many TRBV6-5 CASSYKIPGQGWYGYPYNEQFF TGTGCCAGCAGTTACAAAATTCCGGGACAGGGTTGGTACGGCTACCCCTACAATGAGCAGTTCTTC
TRBD2 TRBJ2-1 . TRBV7-8 CASSLARLAGVYEQFF TGTGCCAGCAGCTTAGCGCGACTAGCGGGAGTATATGAGCAGTTCTTC
. TRBJ1-1 many TRBV20-1 CSARRSRGQSQLTEAFF TGCAGTGCTAGGCGGAGTCGGGGTCAAAGTCAACTTACTGAAGCTTTCTTT
. TRBJ2-7 few TRBV20-1 CSAGHSGPFEQYF TGCAGTGCTGGGCACAGCGGACCCTTCGAGCAGTACTTC